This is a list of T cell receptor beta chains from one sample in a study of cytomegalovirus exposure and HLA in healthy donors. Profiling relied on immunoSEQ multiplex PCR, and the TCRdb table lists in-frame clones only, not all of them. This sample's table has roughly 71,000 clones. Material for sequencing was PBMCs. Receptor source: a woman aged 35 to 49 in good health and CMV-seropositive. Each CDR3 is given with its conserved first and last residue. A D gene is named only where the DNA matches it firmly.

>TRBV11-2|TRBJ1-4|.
TGTGCCAGCAGCTGGGACATGGCAGATGAAAAACTGTTTTTT
CASSWDMADEKLFF
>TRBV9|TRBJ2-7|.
TGTGCCAGCAGCTTCGACAACTACGAGCAGTACTTC
CASSFDNYEQYF
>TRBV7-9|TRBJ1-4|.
TGTGCCAGCAGCTTGGGGTTAAGCGGTGAAAAACTGTTTTTT
CASSLGLSGEKLFF
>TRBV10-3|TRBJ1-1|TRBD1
TGTGCCATCAGTGACCCACCCGGACAGGGTAGTGAAGCTTTCTTT
CAISDPPGQGSEAFF
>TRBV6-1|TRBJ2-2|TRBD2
TGTGCCAGCAGACTAGCGGGGGACACCGGGGAGCTGTTTTTT
CASRLAGDTGELFF
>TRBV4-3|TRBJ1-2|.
TGCGCCAGCAGCCAAGACAGGGGCCCTAACTATGGCTACACCTTC
CASSQDRGPNYGYTF
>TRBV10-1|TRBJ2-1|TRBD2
TGCGCCAGCTCCGGGACTAGCGCTTATGAGCAGTTCTTC
CASSGTSAYEQFF
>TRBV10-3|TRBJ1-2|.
TGTGCCATCAGTGGACAGTCCCTTTTCAGCCCCTTCTATGGCTACACCTTC
CAISGQSLFSPFYGYTF
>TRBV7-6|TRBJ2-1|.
TGTGCCAGCAGCTTAGTTAGGACAGAGGCCTACAATGAGCAGTTCTTC
CASSLVRTEAYNEQFF
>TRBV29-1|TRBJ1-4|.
TGCAGCGTTGTCCGGCAGGGAATAGAAAAACTGTTTTTT
CSVVRQGIEKLFF